The source of this T cell receptor (beta chain) is a study of T cell repertoires in cytomegalovirus infection. TCRdb redid the calling of the reads with MiXCR, one entry per CDR3 protein. In the table there are a few hundred thousand distinct CDR3 sequences, 15% to 20% of which are singletons. Germline V gives CDR1 LNHDA, CDR2 SQIVND (reference sequence). The CDR3 extends over 12 amino acids. V dropped 8 bases and J dropped 4 bases, with 11 bases sitting between them. The receptor's source is a human donor in good health (CMV status not recorded). Some clones in this sample may be carry-over from other donors' samples. Sequencing was carried out using PBMCs. The J gene is TRBJ1-2, the V gene TRBV19, with D unresolved. In DNA, the CDR3 is TGTGCCAGTCGTGACGGTGGCTATGGCTACACCTTC. Translating gives CASRDGGYGYTF.